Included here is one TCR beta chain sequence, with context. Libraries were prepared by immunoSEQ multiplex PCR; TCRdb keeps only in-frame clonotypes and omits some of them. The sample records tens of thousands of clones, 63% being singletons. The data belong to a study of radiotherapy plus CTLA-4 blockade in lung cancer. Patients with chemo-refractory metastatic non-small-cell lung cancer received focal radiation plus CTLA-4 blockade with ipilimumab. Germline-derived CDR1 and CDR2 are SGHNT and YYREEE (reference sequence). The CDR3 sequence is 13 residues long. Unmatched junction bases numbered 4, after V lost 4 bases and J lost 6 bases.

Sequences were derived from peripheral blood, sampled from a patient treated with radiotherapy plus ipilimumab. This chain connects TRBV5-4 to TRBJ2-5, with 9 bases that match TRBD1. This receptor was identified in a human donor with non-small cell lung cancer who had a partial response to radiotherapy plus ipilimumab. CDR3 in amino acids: CASSIGTGQTQYF. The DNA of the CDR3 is TGTGCCAGCAGCATTGGGACAGGGCAGACCCAGTACTTC.